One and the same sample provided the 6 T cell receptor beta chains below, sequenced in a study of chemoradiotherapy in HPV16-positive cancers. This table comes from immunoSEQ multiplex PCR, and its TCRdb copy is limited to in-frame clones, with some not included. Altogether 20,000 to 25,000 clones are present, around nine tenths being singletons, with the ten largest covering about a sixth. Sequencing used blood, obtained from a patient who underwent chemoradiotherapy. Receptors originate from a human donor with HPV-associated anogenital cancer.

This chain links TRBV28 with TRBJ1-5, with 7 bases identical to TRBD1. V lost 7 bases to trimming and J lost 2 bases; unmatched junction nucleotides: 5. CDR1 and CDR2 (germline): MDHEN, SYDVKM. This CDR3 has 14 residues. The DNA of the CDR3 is TGTGCCAGCACTCTGGGACAGCGCAATCAGCCCCAGCATTTT. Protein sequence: CASTLGQRNQPQHF.

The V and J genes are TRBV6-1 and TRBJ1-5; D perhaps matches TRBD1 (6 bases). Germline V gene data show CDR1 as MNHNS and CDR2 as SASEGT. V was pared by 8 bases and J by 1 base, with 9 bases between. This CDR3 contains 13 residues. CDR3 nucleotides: TGTGCCAGCGGAAGGGGGAGCAATCAGCCCCAGCATTTT. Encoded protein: CASGRGSNQPQHF.

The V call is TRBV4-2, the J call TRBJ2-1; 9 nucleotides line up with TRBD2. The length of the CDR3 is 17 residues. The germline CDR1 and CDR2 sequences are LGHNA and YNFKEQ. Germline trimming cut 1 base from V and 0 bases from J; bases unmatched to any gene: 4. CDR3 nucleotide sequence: TGTGCCAGCAGCCAAGCGGCGGGAGGGACCTCCTACAATGAGCAGTTCTTC. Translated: CASSQAAGGTSYNEQFF.

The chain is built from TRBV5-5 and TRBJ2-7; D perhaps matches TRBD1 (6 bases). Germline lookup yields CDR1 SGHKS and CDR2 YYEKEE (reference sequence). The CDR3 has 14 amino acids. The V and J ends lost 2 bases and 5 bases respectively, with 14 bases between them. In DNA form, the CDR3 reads TGTGCCAGCAGCTTAACAGGGACAACCGACGAGCAGTACTTC. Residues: CASSLTGTTDEQYF.

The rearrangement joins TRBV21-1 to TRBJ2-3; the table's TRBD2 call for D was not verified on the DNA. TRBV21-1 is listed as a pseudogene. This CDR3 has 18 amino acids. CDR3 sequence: CASSKDWRAEERRDTQYF. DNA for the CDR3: TGTGCCAGCAGCAAAGACTGGCGGGCGGAGGAGCGCCGAGATACGCAGTATTTT.

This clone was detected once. The CDR3 bases are TGTGCCAGCAGTTATCGGAATTACAATGAGCAGTTCTTC. Protein sequence: CASSYRNYNEQFF. The chain combines TRBV27 with TRBJ2-1, with D hard to call. V shed 4 bases and J shed 4 bases, with 8 bases lying between them. Germline V CDR1 and CDR2: MNHEY, SMNVEV (reference sequence). The CDR3 extends over 13 amino acids.